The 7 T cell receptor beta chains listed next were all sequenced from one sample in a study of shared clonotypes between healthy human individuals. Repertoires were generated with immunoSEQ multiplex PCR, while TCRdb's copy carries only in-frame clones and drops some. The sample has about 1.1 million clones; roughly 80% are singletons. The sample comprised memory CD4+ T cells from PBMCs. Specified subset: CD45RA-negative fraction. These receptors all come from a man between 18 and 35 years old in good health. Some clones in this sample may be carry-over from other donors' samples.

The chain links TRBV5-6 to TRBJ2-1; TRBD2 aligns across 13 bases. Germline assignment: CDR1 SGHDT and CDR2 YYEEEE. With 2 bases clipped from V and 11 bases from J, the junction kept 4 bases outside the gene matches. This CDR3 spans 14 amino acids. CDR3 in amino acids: CASSLTGTSGKQFF. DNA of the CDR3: TGTGCCAGCAGCTTAACCGGGACTAGCGGGAAGCAGTTCTTC. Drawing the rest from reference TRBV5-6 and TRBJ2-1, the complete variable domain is DAGVTQSPTHLIKTRGQQVTLRCSPKSGHDTVSWYQQALGQGPQFIFQYYEEEERQRGNFPDRFSGHQFPNYSSELNVNALLLGDSALYLCASSLTGTSGKQFFGPGTRLTVL.

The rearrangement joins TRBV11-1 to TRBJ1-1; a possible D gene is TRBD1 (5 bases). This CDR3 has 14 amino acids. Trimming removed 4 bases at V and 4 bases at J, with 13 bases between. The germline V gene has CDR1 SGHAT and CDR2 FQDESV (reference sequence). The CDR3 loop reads CASSSRGDGTEAFF. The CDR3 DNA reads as TGTGCCAGCAGCTCAAGGGGAGACGGCACTGAAGCTTTCTTT.

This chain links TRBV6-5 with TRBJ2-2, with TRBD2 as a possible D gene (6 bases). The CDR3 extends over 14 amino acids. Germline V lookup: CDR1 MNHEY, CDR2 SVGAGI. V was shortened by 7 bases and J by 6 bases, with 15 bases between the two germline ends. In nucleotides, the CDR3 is TGTGCCAGCACCTATGTTGGGGGGTCCGGGGAGCTGTTTTTT. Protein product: CASTYVGGSGELFF.

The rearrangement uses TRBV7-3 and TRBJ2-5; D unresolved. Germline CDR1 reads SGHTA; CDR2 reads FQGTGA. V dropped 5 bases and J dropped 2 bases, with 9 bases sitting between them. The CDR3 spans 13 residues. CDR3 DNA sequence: TGTGCCAGCAGCGCCGCTAGACAAGAGACCCAGTACTTC. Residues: CASSAARQETQYF.

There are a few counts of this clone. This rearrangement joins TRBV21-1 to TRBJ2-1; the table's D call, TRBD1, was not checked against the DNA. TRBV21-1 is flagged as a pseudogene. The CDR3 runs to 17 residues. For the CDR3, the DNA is TGTGCCAGCAGCAAAGGGGGGCCTTTCACACACGTCAATGAGCAGTTCTTC. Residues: CASSKGGPFTHVNEQFF.

CDR3 sequence (DNA): TGTGCCAGCAGCCAAGGGACAGGGTCCCTTCTCTACAATGAGCAGTTCTTC. It specifies CASSQGTGSLLYNEQFF. This chain links TRBV4-2 with TRBJ2-1; 8 bases line up with TRBD1. With 1 base clipped from V and 3 bases from J, the junction kept 8 bases outside the gene matches. The germline V gene encodes CDR1 LGHNA and CDR2 YNFKEQ. CDR3 size: 17 residues.

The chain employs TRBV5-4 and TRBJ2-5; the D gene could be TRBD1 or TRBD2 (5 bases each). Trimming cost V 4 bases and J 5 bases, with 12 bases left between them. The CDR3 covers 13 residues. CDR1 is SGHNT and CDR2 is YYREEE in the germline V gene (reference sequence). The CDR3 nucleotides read TGTGCCAGCAGCGGAAACTGGGGGGAGACCCAGTACTTC. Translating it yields CASSGNWGETQYF.